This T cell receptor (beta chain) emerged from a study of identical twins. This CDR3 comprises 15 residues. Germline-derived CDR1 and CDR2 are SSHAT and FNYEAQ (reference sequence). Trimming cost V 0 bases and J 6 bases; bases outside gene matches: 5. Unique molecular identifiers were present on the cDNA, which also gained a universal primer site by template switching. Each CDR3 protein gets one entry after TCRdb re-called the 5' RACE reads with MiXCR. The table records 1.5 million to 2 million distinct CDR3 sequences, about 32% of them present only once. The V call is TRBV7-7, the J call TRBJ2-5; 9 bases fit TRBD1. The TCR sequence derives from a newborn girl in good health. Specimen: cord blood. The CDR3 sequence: CASSLAGTGKQTQYF. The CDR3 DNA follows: TGTGCCAGCAGCTTAGCCGGGACAGGGAAGCAGACCCAGTACTTC.